A selection of T cell receptor beta chains follows, all from one sample in a study of T-cell memory formation after mild COVID-19. TCRdb reprocessed the 5' RACE reads via MiXCR and lists one record per CDR3 protein. The table has about 200,000 distinct CDR3 sequences, around 15% seen once. Source material: PBMCs or a T cell subset sorted from them (not recorded which). The receptors were gathered from an adult woman who had mild COVID-19 (a few samples of this study predate the infection). Cell type and time point are not known. The CDR3 runs from the conserved cysteine through the conserved F or W. The D gene is left open where the match is weak. The listing skips clone size in some rows; elsewhere it reads once, few, many or a size class.

V,size,D,J,DNA,CDR3
TRBV20-1,.,.,TRBJ1-2,TGCAGTGCTAGAGACCTAACAGGGAACTATGGCTACACCTTC,CSARDLTGNYGYTF
TRBV24-1,few,.,TRBJ2-5,TGTGCCACCAGTGACCCGACCCGGGGCGAGACCCAGTACTTC,CATSDPTRGETQYF
TRBV12-3/TRBV12-4,.,TRBD1,TRBJ1-2,TGTGCCAGCAGCCTCCGCCGGGACAGGGCTTATGGCTACACCTTC,CASSLRRDRAYGYTF
TRBV7-2,.,TRBD2,TRBJ2-4,TGTGCCAGCAGCTCCGGACTAGCGGGAGGGGGCATTCAGTACTTC,CASSSGLAGGGIQYF
TRBV20-1,.,.,TRBJ2-7,TGCAGTGCTGGAAACCCCCGGGCTACCCCCTCCTACGAGCAGTACTTC,CSAGNPRATPSYEQYF
TRBV12-3/TRBV12-4,.,.,TRBJ2-3,TGTGCCAGCAGGGGTTCCAGTACGCAGTATTTT,CASRGSSTQYF
TRBV30,few,TRBD2,TRBJ2-2,TGTGCCTGGAGTAGTGGCGGGGGAGGTCCCGGGGAGCTGTTTTTT,CAWSSGGGGPGELFF
TRBV5-1,.,TRBD1,TRBJ2-1,TGCGCCAGCAGCTGGCGAGGGGCAGGGGGCAATGAGCAGTTCTTC,CASSWRGAGGNEQFF
TRBV20-1,many,.,TRBJ1-2,TGCAGTGCTGATCCACAGGGCACTAACTATGGCTACACCTTC,CSADPQGTNYGYTF
TRBV12-3/TRBV12-4,.,TRBD2,TRBJ2-5,TGTGCCAGCAGAACCCTAGCGGGGGGGCAAGAGACCCAGTACTTC,CASRTLAGGQETQYF
TRBV20-1,.,.,TRBJ2-5,TGCAGTGCTAATCTGGGGTGGTTGGAGACCCAGTACTTC,CSANLGWLETQYF
TRBV11-2,.,.,TRBJ2-6,TGTGCCAGCAGCACCGCGGGCAGATCCTGGGCCAACGTCCTGACTTTC,CASSTAGRSWANVLTF
TRBV7-9,.,.,TRBJ2-3,TGTGCCAGCAGCTTCGGGCAGGGGCTGACAGATACGCAGTATTTT,CASSFGQGLTDTQYF
TRBV20-1,many,.,TRBJ2-1,TGCAGTGCTAGAGACGGGGCGAAAGGGCTATCCAATGAGCAGTTCTTC,CSARDGAKGLSNEQFF
TRBV6-1,.,.,TRBJ2-5,TGTGCCAGCAGTGAAAGGGAGGCCGAGACCCAGTACTTC,CASSEREAETQYF
TRBV6-2/TRBV6-3,.,.,TRBJ1-5,TGTGCCAGCAGCCCTTCGGACATCCTTAGCAATCAGCCCCAGCATTTT,CASSPSDILSNQPQHF
TRBV9,few,.,TRBJ2-2,TGTGCCAGCAGCGCTAACCAAAGAGGCAATTCGAACACCGGGGAGCTGTTTTTT,CASSANQRGNSNTGELFF
TRBV3-1,.,.,TRBJ2-3,TGTGCCAGCAGCCAAGAACCATCCCCTGGAGATACGCAGTATTTT,CASSQEPSPGDTQYF
TRBV18,many,.,TRBJ1-1,TGTGCCAGCTCACCGGACAGAAAGAACACTGAAGCTTTCTTT,CASSPDRKNTEAFF
TRBV20-1,few,TRBD1,TRBJ1-1,TGCAGTGCTAGATCTGCCGGGACAGCCACGAACACTGAAGCTTTCTTT,CSARSAGTATNTEAFF
TRBV15,few,TRBD1,TRBJ1-1,TGTGCCACCAGCGAGGGAGGGACAGGGGGCTGGAACACTGAAGCTTTCTTT,CATSEGGTGGWNTEAFF
TRBV25-1,.,.,TRBJ2-3,TGTGCCAGCAGTGATACAGTAATGGACAATCCTGCAGATACGCAGTATTTT,CASSDTVMDNPADTQYF
TRBV11-2,.,.,TRBJ1-1,TGTGCCAGCAGCTTATCTCAGGGAGGATACGGGGCTTTCTTT,CASSLSQGGYGAFF
TRBV6-1,.,.,TRBJ1-2,TGTGCCAGCAGTCAGGGGATCTATGGCTACACCTTC,CASSQGIYGYTF
TRBV3-1,few,TRBD1,TRBJ1-2,TGTGCCAGCAGCCCTCCGGGACAGGGGGCCTTTGGCTACACCTTC,CASSPPGQGAFGYTF